This paragraph covers one T cell receptor (beta chain) sequence. The antigen remains unidentified. These data belong to a study of T cell repertoires in cytomegalovirus infection. TCRdb re-called the reads through MiXCR, storing one row per CDR3 protein. The table includes about 310,000 distinct CDR3 sequences, roughly 25% detected once. V lost 4 bases and J lost 0, with 9 bases in between. This CDR3 has 14 amino acids. Germline CDR1 SGHVS, CDR2 FNYEAQ. The sequence came from a human donor in good health (CMV status not recorded). Some clones in this sample may be carry-over from other donors' samples. This chain connects TRBV7-6 to TRBJ1-1; D ambiguous. The sample here was cultured PBMCs, taken from culture after CMV antigen stimulation. The CDR3: CASSYNLMNTEAFF. The CDR3 DNA is TGTGCCAGCAGCTACAACCTTATGAACACTGAAGCTTTCTTT.